The rows below give T cell receptor beta chains drawn from one sample of a study of T cells after yellow fever vaccination. From the 5' RACE reads, TCRdb called clonotypes with MiXCR, one entry per CDR3 protein. The sample yields 250,000 to 350,000 distinct CDR3 sequences, roughly 6.8% seen once. The sample here was PBMCs, taken approximately 40 days after the first yellow fever vaccination. The receptors derive from a man between 18 and 29 years old who received the YFV17D yellow fever vaccine. Each CDR3 is given with its conserved first and last residue. Fields, in order: V gene, clone size, J gene, D gene, CDR3 DNA, CDR3 protein. D genes are given only for firm matches. Not every row has a clone size; where given, it reads once, few, many or a size class.

V gene: TRBV4-3; clone size: few; J gene: TRBJ2-1; D gene: TRBD2; CDR3 DNA: TGCGCCAGCAGCCAAGGCGGGGGTTTAACATACAATGAGCAGTTCTTC; CDR3 protein: CASSQGGGLTYNEQFF
V gene: TRBV5-1; clone size: many; J gene: TRBJ2-5; D gene: NA; CDR3 DNA: TGCGCCAGCAGCGGGGGGACAGCGCCCCTACAAGAGACCCAGTACTTC; CDR3 protein: CASSGGTAPLQETQYF
V gene: TRBV9; clone size: few; J gene: TRBJ2-2; D gene: NA; CDR3 DNA: TGTGCCAGCAGCGTAGATGACAGGTACTGGACCGGGGAGCTGTTTTTT; CDR3 protein: CASSVDDRYWTGELFF
V gene: TRBV10-3; clone size: few; J gene: TRBJ2-3; D gene: TRBD2; CDR3 DNA: TGTGCCATCCTAGCGGCTAGCACAGATACGCAGTATTTT; CDR3 protein: CAILAASTDTQYF
V gene: TRBV6-1; clone size: many; J gene: TRBJ2-2; D gene: NA; CDR3 DNA: TGTGCCAGCAGTGCCGGGCCCCGTACAGGGCTCACCGGGGAGCTGTTTTTT; CDR3 protein: CASSAGPRTGLTGELFF
V gene: TRBV29-1; clone size: NA; J gene: TRBJ1-1; D gene: NA; CDR3 DNA: TGCAGCGTTTCCCACAGACTAACTAGGAACACTGAAGCTTTCTTT; CDR3 protein: CSVSHRLTRNTEAFF
V gene: TRBV6-1; clone size: few; J gene: TRBJ2-3; D gene: NA; CDR3 DNA: TGTGCCAACTCGATGGGGCGGGGCACAGATACGCAGTATTTT; CDR3 protein: CANSMGRGTDTQYF
V gene: TRBV7-8; clone size: many; J gene: TRBJ2-6; D gene: NA; CDR3 DNA: TGTGCCAGCAGCTCCCGAGGGGGTCGAGGTTCTGGGGCCAACGTCCTGACTTTC; CDR3 protein: CASSSRGGRGSGANVLTF
V gene: TRBV27; clone size: few; J gene: TRBJ1-5; D gene: NA; CDR3 DNA: TGTGCCAGCAGTTCGTTGGTCAACCGGTATGATCAGCCCCAGCATTTT; CDR3 protein: CASSSLVNRYDQPQHF
V gene: TRBV6-2/TRBV6-3; clone size: NA; J gene: TRBJ2-4; D gene: NA; CDR3 DNA: TGTGCCAGCAGACCCCGGGGTAAAAACATTCAGTACTTC; CDR3 protein: CASRPRGKNIQYF
V gene: TRBV6-2/TRBV6-3; clone size: NA; J gene: TRBJ1-1; D gene: NA; CDR3 DNA: TGTGCCAGCAGTTACTCACCCCGGGTTGAAGCTTTCTTT; CDR3 protein: CASSYSPRVEAFF
V gene: TRBV12-3/TRBV12-4; clone size: few; J gene: TRBJ2-5; D gene: NA; CDR3 DNA: TGTGCCAGCAGTCGGGCCACGCCGACCCAGTACTTC; CDR3 protein: CASSRATPTQYF
V gene: TRBV5-5; clone size: many; J gene: TRBJ1-2; D gene: NA; CDR3 DNA: TGTGCCAGCAGCTTGTCCGAGCCGCTGGGTAACTATGGCTACACCTTC; CDR3 protein: CASSLSEPLGNYGYTF
V gene: TRBV4-3; clone size: once; J gene: TRBJ1-5; D gene: NA; CDR3 DNA: TGCGCCAGCAGCCAGGATCCACAGGGCCCGAATCAGCCCCAGCATTTT; CDR3 protein: CASSQDPQGPNQPQHF
V gene: TRBV10-3; clone size: NA; J gene: TRBJ2-1; D gene: TRBD2; CDR3 DNA: TGTGCCATCAGTGAGTGGAGGCGGACAGGACTAGCGGGGAATGAGCAGTTCTTC; CDR3 protein: CAISEWRRTGLAGNEQFF
V gene: TRBV4-3; clone size: few; J gene: TRBJ2-5; D gene: TRBD2; CDR3 DNA: TGCGCCAGCAGCCAATCCCAAACCCGGACTAGCGGAGAGACCCAGTACTTC; CDR3 protein: CASSQSQTRTSGETQYF
V gene: TRBV6-1; clone size: NA; J gene: TRBJ2-2; D gene: NA; CDR3 DNA: TGTGCCAGCAGTGACAGGGTGCAGGGCACCGGGGAGCTGTTTTTT; CDR3 protein: CASSDRVQGTGELFF
V gene: TRBV25-1; clone size: NA; J gene: TRBJ1-4; D gene: NA; CDR3 DNA: TGTGCCAGCAGTGTACCGGACAGTGCCGGAAAACTGTTTTTT; CDR3 protein: CASSVPDSAGKLFF
V gene: TRBV6-5; clone size: few; J gene: TRBJ1-2; D gene: NA; CDR3 DNA: TGTGCCAGCAGTTACCGAGGGGAAAACTATGGCTACACCTTC; CDR3 protein: CASSYRGENYGYTF
V gene: TRBV12-3/TRBV12-4; clone size: few; J gene: TRBJ2-3; D gene: NA; CDR3 DNA: TGTGCCACTACATATAAAGGGCAGGGCCCAGATACGCAGTATTTT; CDR3 protein: CATTYKGQGPDTQYF
V gene: TRBV5-1; clone size: many; J gene: TRBJ2-7; D gene: NA; CDR3 DNA: TGCGCCAGCAGCTTTCTCCTGGAGACAGGACCCTACGAGCAGTACTTC; CDR3 protein: CASSFLLETGPYEQYF
V gene: TRBV7-2; clone size: many; J gene: TRBJ2-1; D gene: NA; CDR3 DNA: TGTGCCAGCAGCTTACGGTCCTTCAATGAGCAGTTCTTC; CDR3 protein: CASSLRSFNEQFF
V gene: TRBV7-2; clone size: NA; J gene: TRBJ2-5; D gene: TRBD2; CDR3 DNA: TGTGCCAGCAGCCCCGGGTGGGGACTAGGGGAAGAGACCCAGTACTTC; CDR3 protein: CASSPGWGLGEETQYF
V gene: TRBV7-9; clone size: many; J gene: TRBJ2-2; D gene: TRBD1; CDR3 DNA: TGTGCCAGCAGCTTACAAAAACAGGGGACCGGGGAGCTGTTTTTT; CDR3 protein: CASSLQKQGTGELFF
V gene: TRBV7-2; clone size: few; J gene: TRBJ2-1; D gene: TRBD1; CDR3 DNA: TGTGCCAGCAGCTTGACAGGGATGAATGAGCAGTTCTTC; CDR3 protein: CASSLTGMNEQFF
V gene: TRBV5-1; clone size: many; J gene: TRBJ2-1; D gene: TRBD1; CDR3 DNA: TGCGCCAGCAGCTCGGGACAGGGTCGGCGGGGGTTGTATGAGCAGTTCTTC; CDR3 protein: CASSSGQGRRGLYEQFF
V gene: TRBV19; clone size: NA; J gene: TRBJ1-4; D gene: TRBD1; CDR3 DNA: TGTGCCAGTAGTAGACAGGGAACGGCTGAACTGTTTTTT; CDR3 protein: CASSRQGTAELFF
V gene: TRBV5-1; clone size: NA; J gene: TRBJ2-7; D gene: TRBD1; CDR3 DNA: TGCGCCAGCAGCTGGGACAGGAGTCACGAGCAGTACTTC; CDR3 protein: CASSWDRSHEQYF
V gene: TRBV7-2; clone size: NA; J gene: TRBJ2-3; D gene: NA; CDR3 DNA: TGTGCCAGCAGCACTACGGGGGCCATTTATGCGCAGTATTTT; CDR3 protein: CASSTTGAIYAQYF
V gene: TRBV4-3; clone size: few; J gene: TRBJ2-2; D gene: NA; CDR3 DNA: TGCGCCAGCAGCCCCAGACCAGAACCTAACACCGGGGAGCTGTTTTTT; CDR3 protein: CASSPRPEPNTGELFF
V gene: TRBV7-2; clone size: NA; J gene: TRBJ2-5; D gene: NA; CDR3 DNA: TGTGCCAGCAGCTTGGTGGGGGGCTGGGGAGAGACCCAGTACTTC; CDR3 protein: CASSLVGGWGETQYF
V gene: TRBV14; clone size: NA; J gene: TRBJ2-5; D gene: NA; CDR3 DNA: TGTGCCAGCAGCGCGGGGCAGGTCGGGGAGACCCAGTACTTC; CDR3 protein: CASSAGQVGETQYF
V gene: TRBV21-1; clone size: many; J gene: TRBJ2-7; D gene: NA; CDR3 DNA: TGTGCCAGCAGCAAAGGTTCCAGGGCTTACTACGAGCAGTACTTC; CDR3 protein: CASSKGSRAYYEQYF
V gene: TRBV20-1; clone size: NA; J gene: TRBJ1-5; D gene: NA; CDR3 DNA: TGCAGTGCTAGTGTTGGCGGTGTTAGCAATCAGCCCCAGCATTTT; CDR3 protein: CSASVGGVSNQPQHF
V gene: TRBV18; clone size: NA; J gene: TRBJ2-1; D gene: NA; CDR3 DNA: TGTGCCAGCTCACCGGATAGATATGAGCAGTTCTTC; CDR3 protein: CASSPDRYEQFF
V gene: TRBV6-6; clone size: few; J gene: TRBJ1-2; D gene: NA; CDR3 DNA: TGTGCCAGCAGTGAGTACAGGGACTATGGCTACACCTTC; CDR3 protein: CASSEYRDYGYTF
V gene: TRBV2; clone size: many; J gene: TRBJ2-5; D gene: NA; CDR3 DNA: TGTGCCAGCAGTGTTTACCCCGGCGGAGAGACCCAGTACTTC; CDR3 protein: CASSVYPGGETQYF
V gene: TRBV4-3; clone size: NA; J gene: TRBJ1-6; D gene: NA; CDR3 DNA: TGCGCCAGCAGCCAAGATCACAGTTTTGATTCACCCCTCCACTTT; CDR3 protein: CASSQDHSFDSPLHF
V gene: TRBV6-5; clone size: NA; J gene: TRBJ1-4; D gene: NA; CDR3 DNA: TGTGCCAGCAGTTACGGGCAGCTCTACGCAACTAATGAAAAACTGTTTTTT; CDR3 protein: CASSYGQLYATNEKLFF
V gene: TRBV20-1; clone size: NA; J gene: TRBJ2-4; D gene: NA; CDR3 DNA: TGCAGTGCTAGTCTGGGACAAACCAAAAACATTCAGTACTTC; CDR3 protein: CSASLGQTKNIQYF
V gene: TRBV3-1; clone size: many; J gene: TRBJ1-2; D gene: NA; CDR3 DNA: TGTGCCAGCAGCCAGGGTCGGAACTATGGCTACACCTTC; CDR3 protein: CASSQGRNYGYTF
V gene: TRBV3-1; clone size: few; J gene: TRBJ2-5; D gene: NA; CDR3 DNA: TGTGCCAGCAGCCAAGGGGTGTCCACAAACCAAGAGACCCAGTACTTC; CDR3 protein: CASSQGVSTNQETQYF
V gene: TRBV7-3; clone size: NA; J gene: TRBJ2-5; D gene: TRBD2; CDR3 DNA: TGTGCCAGCAGTGAGGGGACTAGCGGGGGGGAGACCCAGTACTTC; CDR3 protein: CASSEGTSGGETQYF
V gene: TRBV7-2; clone size: few; J gene: TRBJ2-2; D gene: NA; CDR3 DNA: TGTGCCAGCAGCTTAGTGTGGGTCACCGGGGAGCTGTTTTTT; CDR3 protein: CASSLVWVTGELFF
V gene: TRBV7-9; clone size: NA; J gene: TRBJ1-4; D gene: NA; CDR3 DNA: TGTGCCAGCAGCTCCTTACGGTCGGGGGCAAATGAAAAACTGTTTTTT; CDR3 protein: CASSSLRSGANEKLFF
V gene: TRBV18; clone size: few; J gene: TRBJ2-2; D gene: NA; CDR3 DNA: TGTGCCAGCAAAGGGACATCGAACACCGGGGAGCTGTTTTTT; CDR3 protein: CASKGTSNTGELFF
V gene: TRBV29-1; clone size: NA; J gene: TRBJ2-3; D gene: TRBD1; CDR3 DNA: TGCAGCGTTGTAGGGCTCCTGACAGGGGGCTTCACAGATACGCAGTATTTT; CDR3 protein: CSVVGLLTGGFTDTQYF
V gene: TRBV3-1; clone size: many; J gene: TRBJ1-6; D gene: NA; CDR3 DNA: TGTGCCAGCACCCCGGGACGGGGGAATTCACCCCTCCACTTT; CDR3 protein: CASTPGRGNSPLHF
V gene: TRBV12-3/TRBV12-4; clone size: NA; J gene: TRBJ1-4; D gene: NA; CDR3 DNA: TGTGCCAGCAGTCGGACTGCTGAAAAACTGTTTTTT; CDR3 protein: CASSRTAEKLFF
V gene: TRBV28; clone size: many; J gene: TRBJ1-4; D gene: NA; CDR3 DNA: TGTGCCAGCAGTTCCCGGGAAAAACTGTTTTTT; CDR3 protein: CASSSREKLFF
V gene: TRBV27; clone size: NA; J gene: TRBJ1-5; D gene: TRBD1; CDR3 DNA: TGTGCCAGCAGGGAAGGACAGGGCGGCAATCAGCCCCAGCATTTT; CDR3 protein: CASREGQGGNQPQHF
V gene: TRBV21-1; clone size: few; J gene: TRBJ1-2; D gene: NA; CDR3 DNA: TGTGCCAGCAGCAAAAGGGACAGGGAAAGAGACACCTTC; CDR3 protein: CASSKRDRERDTF
V gene: TRBV5-1; clone size: NA; J gene: TRBJ1-2; D gene: NA; CDR3 DNA: TGCGCCAGCAGCTCAGGGGTTAGCGAAATTGACTATGGCTACACCTTC; CDR3 protein: CASSSGVSEIDYGYTF
V gene: TRBV4-3; clone size: NA; J gene: TRBJ1-6; D gene: TRBD1; CDR3 DNA: TGCGCCAGCAGCCAAGATCTGGACAGGGGAGGTTCACCCCTCCACTTT; CDR3 protein: CASSQDLDRGGSPLHF
V gene: TRBV5-6; clone size: few; J gene: TRBJ2-1; D gene: NA; CDR3 DNA: TGTGCCAGCAGCTTGACGAGGGCTCACAGAGACAATGAGCAGTTCTTC; CDR3 protein: CASSLTRAHRDNEQFF
V gene: TRBV18; clone size: NA; J gene: TRBJ2-2; D gene: TRBD2; CDR3 DNA: TGTGCCAGCTCACCACCCCGGGGGGACACCGGGGAGCTGTTTTTT; CDR3 protein: CASSPPRGDTGELFF
V gene: TRBV7-9; clone size: NA; J gene: TRBJ1-1; D gene: NA; CDR3 DNA: TGTGCCAGCAACCACGACTGGGATCGAGGCACTGAAGCTTTCTTT; CDR3 protein: CASNHDWDRGTEAFF
V gene: TRBV18; clone size: NA; J gene: TRBJ2-5; D gene: NA; CDR3 DNA: TGTGCCAGCTCACCTACGAATGGGGAGACCCAGTACTTC; CDR3 protein: CASSPTNGETQYF
V gene: TRBV3-1; clone size: few; J gene: TRBJ2-3; D gene: NA; CDR3 DNA: TGTGCCAGCAGCCTGACCGTCACGGGCACAGATACGCAGTATTTT; CDR3 protein: CASSLTVTGTDTQYF
V gene: TRBV4-2; clone size: many; J gene: TRBJ1-2; D gene: NA; CDR3 DNA: TGTGCCAGCAGCACTTATGAGGGTTCCTATGGCTACACCTTC; CDR3 protein: CASSTYEGSYGYTF